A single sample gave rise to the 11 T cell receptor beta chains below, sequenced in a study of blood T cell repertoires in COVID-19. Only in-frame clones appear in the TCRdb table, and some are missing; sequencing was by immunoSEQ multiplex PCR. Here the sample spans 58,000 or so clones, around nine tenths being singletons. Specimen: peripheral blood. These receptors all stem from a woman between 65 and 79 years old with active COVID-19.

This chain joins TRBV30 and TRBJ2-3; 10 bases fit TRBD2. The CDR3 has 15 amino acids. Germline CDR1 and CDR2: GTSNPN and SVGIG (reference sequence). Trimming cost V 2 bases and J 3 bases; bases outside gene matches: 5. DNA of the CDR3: TGTGCCTGGAGTTCTCTAGCGGGAGCTACAGATACGCAGTATTTT. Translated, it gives CAWSSLAGATDTQYF.

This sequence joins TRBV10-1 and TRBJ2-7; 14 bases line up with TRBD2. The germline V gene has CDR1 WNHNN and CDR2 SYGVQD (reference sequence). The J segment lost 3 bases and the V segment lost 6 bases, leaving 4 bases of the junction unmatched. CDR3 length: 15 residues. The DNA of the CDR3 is TGCGCCAGCAGGGGACTAGCGGGAGTCGACTACGAGCAGTACTTC. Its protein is CASRGLAGVDYEQYF.

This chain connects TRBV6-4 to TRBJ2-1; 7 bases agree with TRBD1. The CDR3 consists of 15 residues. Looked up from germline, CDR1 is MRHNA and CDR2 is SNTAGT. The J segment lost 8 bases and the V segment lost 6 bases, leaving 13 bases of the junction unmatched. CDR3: CASSPGTVPSDEQFF. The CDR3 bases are TGTGCCAGCAGCCCCGGGACAGTGCCCTCCGATGAGCAGTTCTTC.

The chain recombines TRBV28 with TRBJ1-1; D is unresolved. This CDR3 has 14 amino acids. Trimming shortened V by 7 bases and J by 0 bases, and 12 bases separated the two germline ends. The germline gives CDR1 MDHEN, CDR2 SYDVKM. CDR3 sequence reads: CASTPTRMNTEAFF. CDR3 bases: TGTGCCAGCACCCCGACAAGAATGAACACTGAAGCTTTCTTT.

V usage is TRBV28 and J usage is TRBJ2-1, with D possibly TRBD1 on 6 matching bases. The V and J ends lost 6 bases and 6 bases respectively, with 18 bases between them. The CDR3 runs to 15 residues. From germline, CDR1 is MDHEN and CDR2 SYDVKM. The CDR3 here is CASSQFDWGPNEQFF. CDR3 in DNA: TGTGCCAGCAGCCAATTCGACTGGGGGCCCAATGAGCAGTTCTTC.

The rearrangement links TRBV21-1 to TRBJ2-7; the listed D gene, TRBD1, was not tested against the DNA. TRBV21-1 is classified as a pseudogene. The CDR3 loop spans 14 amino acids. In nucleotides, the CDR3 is TGTGCCAGCAGCAACCGGGACAGATCCTACGAGCAGTACTTC. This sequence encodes CASSNRDRSYEQYF.

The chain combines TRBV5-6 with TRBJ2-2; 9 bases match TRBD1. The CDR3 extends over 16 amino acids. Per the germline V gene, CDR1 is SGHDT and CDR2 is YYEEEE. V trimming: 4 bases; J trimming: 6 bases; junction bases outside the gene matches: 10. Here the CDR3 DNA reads TGTGCCAGCAGCCTGGATTCAGGACAGGGGTCCGGGGAGCTGTTTTTT. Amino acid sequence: CASSLDSGQGSGELFF.

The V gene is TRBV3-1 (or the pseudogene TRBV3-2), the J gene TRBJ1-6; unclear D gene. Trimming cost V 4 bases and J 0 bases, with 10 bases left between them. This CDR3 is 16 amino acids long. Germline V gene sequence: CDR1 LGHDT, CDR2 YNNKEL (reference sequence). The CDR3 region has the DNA TGTGCCAGCAGCCCGTCCCCGAGCTCCTATAATTCACCCCTCCACTTT. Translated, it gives CASSPSPSSYNSPLHF.

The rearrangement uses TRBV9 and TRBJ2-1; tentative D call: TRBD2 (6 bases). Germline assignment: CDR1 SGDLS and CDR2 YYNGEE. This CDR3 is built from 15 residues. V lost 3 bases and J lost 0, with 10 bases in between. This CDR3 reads CASSASDSSYNEQFF. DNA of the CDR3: TGTGCCAGCAGCGCTAGCGATAGCTCCTACAATGAGCAGTTCTTC.

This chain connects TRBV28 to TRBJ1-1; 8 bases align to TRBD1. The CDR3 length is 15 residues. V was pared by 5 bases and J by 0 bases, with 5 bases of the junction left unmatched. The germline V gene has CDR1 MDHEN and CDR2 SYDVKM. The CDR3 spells CASSLQGAVNTEAFF. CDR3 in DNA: TGTGCCAGCAGTCTCCAGGGGGCAGTGAACACTGAAGCTTTCTTT. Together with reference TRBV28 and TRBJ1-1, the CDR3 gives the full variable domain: DVKVTQSSRYLVKRTGEKVFLECVQDMDHENMFWYRQDPGLGLRLIYFSYDVKMKEKGDIPEGYSVSREKKERFSLILESASTNQTSMYLCASSLQGAVNTEAFFGQGTRLTVV.

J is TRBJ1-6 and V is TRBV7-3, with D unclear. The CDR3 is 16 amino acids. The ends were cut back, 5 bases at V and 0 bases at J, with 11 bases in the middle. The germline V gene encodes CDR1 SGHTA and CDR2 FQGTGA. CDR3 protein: CASSLQPSSYNSPLHF. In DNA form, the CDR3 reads TGTGCCAGCAGCCTGCAACCCAGCTCCTATAATTCACCCCTCCACTTT.